This TCR beta chain was identified during a study of vaccination and CD4 T cells after COVID-19. For the study at large: Recovered patients in the cohort numbered six men and four women, two of them Hispanic. There were two doses of either BNT162b2 or mRNA-1273 vaccine given to participants. Study conclusions and caveats: When vaccine-specific clones from convalescent patients were examined, 304 of 307 were spike mono-reactive.

V was shortened by 5 bases and J by 5 bases, with 10 bases between the two germline ends. This CDR3 has 14 amino acids. Per the germline V gene, CDR1 is SGHAT and CDR2 is FQNNGV. About this clonotype: Antigen unknown.

Specified treatment: roughly 10-day PBMC culture with coronavirus spike peptide pools or control peptides (ViraFEST assay). Peptide pools at 7.5 to 10 ug/ml, together with approximately 9.6 IU/ml IL-2, were added to cultures of 2 million to 2.5 million PBMCs per well. Cultured CD4+ T cell DNA underwent sequencing with the Oncomine TCR Beta short-read assay. TCRdb re-derived calls from the PCR reads in MiXCR, one entry per CDR3 protein. The sample has nearly 15,000 distinct CDR3 sequences, about 48% seen once. The sequence derives from a human donor who had recovered from COVID-19. This chain connects TRBV11-2 to TRBJ1-6; D unclear. The specimen was CD4+ T cells from blood, cultured in vitro. The chain's CDR3 is CASSLNSHNSPLHF. For the CDR3, the DNA is TGTGCCAGCAGCCTGAACAGCCATAATTCACCCCTCCACTTT.